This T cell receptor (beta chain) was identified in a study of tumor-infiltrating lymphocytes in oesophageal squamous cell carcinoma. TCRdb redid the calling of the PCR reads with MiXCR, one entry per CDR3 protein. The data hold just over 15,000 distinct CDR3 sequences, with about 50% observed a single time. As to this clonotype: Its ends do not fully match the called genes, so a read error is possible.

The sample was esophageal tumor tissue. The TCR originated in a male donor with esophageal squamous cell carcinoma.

CDR3 sequence (DNA): TGTGCTAGCAGCCCCGGGGGGAGGACCGGGGAGCTGTTTTTT. Its protein product is CASSPGGRTGELFF. This rearrangement joins TRBV7-6 to TRBJ2-2; 7 nucleotides agree with TRBD2. Per the germline V gene, CDR1 is SGHVS and CDR2 is FNYEAQ. This CDR3 has 14 residues.